The following is a T cell receptor (beta chain) sequence with its context. The data derive from a study of blood T cell repertoires in COVID-19. About the research overall: PBMCs, B-cell-depleted T cells, or T cells were the source of the cDNA or gDNA that made up the material.

Germline V gives CDR1 MNHEY, CDR2 SVGAGI. This CDR3 spans 13 amino acids. Trimming removed 6 bases from V and 15 bases from J; junction bases left unmatched: 6. Using immunoSEQ multiplex PCR, the repertoire was profiled, and TCRdb retains in-frame clones only, with some absent. The table includes 300,000 to 350,000 clones, about 91% detected once. The receptor's source is a man aged 25-45 years with COVID-19, enrolled during active disease. Sequenced input: peripheral blood. The chain joins TRBV6-5 to TRBJ2-1; 15 positions agree with TRBD2. CDR3 loop: CASRRTSGGAPFF. The CDR3 nucleotides are TGTGCCAGCAGACGGACTAGCGGGGGGGCGCCGTTCTTC.